These 32 T cell receptor beta chains came from one sample sequenced in a study of sequential checkpoint blockade in melanoma. Some clones are missing from TCRdb's copy, which holds only in-frame ones; the method was immunoSEQ multiplex PCR. The top ten clones hold 30% to 35% of a sample with some 13,000 clones, 70% to 80% of them seen once. Sample treatment: randomized to nivolumab then ipilimumab (arm A) or the reverse (arm B). The material was CD8+ T cells sorted from blood (inferred from file names), obtained from a patient given nivolumab and ipilimumab in sequence. The receptors stem from a human donor with melanoma.

This clone was detected only once. The J gene is TRBJ2-3, the V gene TRBV29-1; no clear D gene. V lost 6 bases to trimming and J lost 3 bases, with 4 bases between them. The CDR3 spans 10 residues. Germline values: CDR1 SQVTM, CDR2 ANQGSEA. This chain's CDR3 is CSVQTDTQYF. CDR3 DNA sequence: TGCAGCGTCCAGACAGATACGCAGTATTTT.

This clone is categorized as large. This chain joins TRBV6-4 and TRBJ2-7, with 9 positions matching TRBD1. Germline-derived CDR1 and CDR2 are MRHNA and SNTAGT. The CDR3 spans 14 residues. Trimming cost V 8 bases and J 2 bases; bases outside gene matches: 7. The CDR3 region is CASSPGQGAYEQYF. In nucleotides, the CDR3 is TGTGCCAGCTCCCCGGGACAGGGTGCCTACGAGCAGTACTTC.

This chain connects TRBV9 to TRBJ2-1, with 14 nucleotides matching TRBD2. The junction had 3 bases not matched to a gene; V was cut back by 4 bases and J by 6 bases. From germline, CDR1 is SGDLS and CDR2 YYNGEE. The CDR3 contains 15 residues. CDR3 residues: CASSSGTSGSNEQFF. In DNA, the CDR3 is TGTGCCAGCAGCTCCGGGACTAGCGGGAGCAATGAGCAGTTCTTC.

The chain has TRBV2 and TRBJ2-3; possible D gene TRBD2, 5 bases. V shed 2 bases and J shed 0 bases, with 9 bases lying between them. This CDR3 contains 15 residues. Looked up from germline, CDR1 is SNHLY and CDR2 is FYNNEI. In DNA form, the CDR3 reads TGTGCCAGCAGTGAATTCAGCGGTAGCACAGATACGCAGTATTTT. Encoded protein: CASSEFSGSTDTQYF. The complete variable domain, with remaining parts taken from reference TRBV2 and TRBJ2-3, reads EPEVTQTPSHQVTQMGQEVILRCVPISNHLYFYWYRQILGQKVEFLVSFYNNEISEKSEIFDDQFSVERPDGSNFTLKIRSTKLEDSAMYFCASSEFSGSTDTQYFGPGTRLTVL.

The chain links TRBV7-9 to TRBJ2-1, with 7 bases identical to TRBD2. This CDR3 is built from 14 residues. V trimming: 7 bases; J trimming: 4 bases; junction bases outside the gene matches: 7. Germline CDR1 and CDR2: SEHNR and FQNEAQ (reference sequence). This CDR3 is CASTPAGEYNEQFF. In nucleotides, the CDR3 is TGTGCCAGCACCCCGGCGGGGGAGTACAATGAGCAGTTCTTC. Looking up the rest from reference TRBV7-9 and TRBJ2-1 gives the full variable domain: DTGVSQNPRHKITKRGQNVTFRCDPISEHNRLYWYRQTLGQGPEFLTYFQNEAQLEKSRLLSDRFSAERPKGSFSTLEIQRTEQGDSAMYLCASTPAGEYNEQFFGPGTRLTVL.

This rearrangement joins TRBV27 to TRBJ1-1; D gene ambiguous. The V gene's germline CDR1 is MNHEY and CDR2 SMNVEV (reference sequence). CDR3 length: 14 amino acids. V lost 6 bases and J lost 1, with 12 bases in between. The CDR3 coding sequence is TGTGCCAGCAGCGATGGACTAACGAACACTGAAGCTTTCTTT. Amino acid sequence: CASSDGLTNTEAFF.

As regards this clone: Just one base apart from a much larger clone, this may be a read error. This sequence joins TRBV7-8 and TRBJ1-2; D gene ambiguous. CDR1 SGHVS and CDR2 FQNEAQ come from the germline V gene. The CDR3 has 16 amino acids. The CDR3 loop is CASSSSPPSERNGYTF. CDR3 DNA sequence: TGTGCCAGCAGCTCATCCCCCCCTTCGGAGAGGAATGGCTACACCTTT.

The V gene is TRBV5-5, the J gene TRBJ1-1; D unclear. Trimming shortened V by 4 bases and J by 4 bases, and 14 bases separated the two germline ends. The germline V gene encodes CDR1 SGHKS and CDR2 YYEKEE (reference sequence). The CDR3 spans 14 residues. CDR3 nucleotides: TGTGCCAGCAGCCCAAGCGATCCCGGCACTGAAGCTTTCTTT. The encoded protein is CASSPSDPGTEAFF.

The J gene is TRBJ2-7, the V gene TRBV5-6; 9 bases are shared with TRBD1. The CDR3 length is 15 residues. The V gene's germline CDR1 is SGHDT and CDR2 YYEEEE. V was clipped by 4 bases and J by 4 bases; unmatched bases: 9. CDR3 region: CASSEARDRVYEQYF. The CDR3 DNA follows: TGTGCCAGCAGCGAAGCCCGGGACAGGGTGTACGAGCAGTACTTC.

This clone was seen a few times. The chain links TRBV6-5 to TRBJ2-5; maybe TRBD2 (7 bases). CDR1 MNHEY and CDR2 SVGAGI come from the germline V gene. V gave up 6 bases and J gave up 0 bases, with 14 bases separating them. CDR3 length: 15 amino acids. CDR3 region: CASRTRGGYQETQYF. The CDR3 DNA reads as TGTGCCAGCAGGACTAGGGGGGGGTACCAAGAGACCCAGTACTTC.

In DNA form, the CDR3 reads TGTGCCAGCAGTGTCAGGGGGCTGGTCCACGAGCAGTACTTC. This sequence encodes CASSVRGLVHEQYF. V usage is TRBV2 and J usage is TRBJ2-7, with 8 bases that match TRBD1. The CDR3 spans 14 residues. V dropped 4 bases and J dropped 5; count of bases not matched to a gene: 7. In germline, CDR1 is SNHLY, CDR2 FYNNEI.

V usage is TRBV9 and J usage is TRBJ1-2, with 9 positions matching TRBD1. The germline V gene encodes CDR1 SGDLS and CDR2 YYNGEE. The J segment lost 7 bases and the V segment lost 5 bases, leaving 6 bases of the junction unmatched. The CDR3 runs to 13 residues. Here the CDR3 reads CASSTGGSLGYTF. CDR3 sequence (DNA): TGTGCCAGCAGTACAGGGGGCTCTCTTGGCTACACCTTC.

This clone came up once. This chain joins TRBV27 and TRBJ1-5, with TRBD1 matching over 10 bases. The length of the CDR3 is 15 residues. CDR1 is MNHEY and CDR2 is SMNVEV in the germline V gene (reference sequence). With V trimmed by 5 bases and J by 2 bases, 3 bases remained unmatched. This CDR3 is CASSPGTGGNQPQHF. In nucleotides, the CDR3 is TGTGCCAGCAGTCCCGGGACAGGGGGCAATCAGCCCCAGCATTTT.

The chain uses TRBV27 and TRBJ2-7; perhaps TRBD2 as D (5 bases). The CDR3 totals 15 residues. The ends were cut back, 6 bases at V and 1 base at J, with 16 bases in the middle. The germline CDR1 and CDR2 sequences are MNHEY and SMNVEV (reference sequence). The CDR3 sequence is CASSPRRTVSYEQYF. The DNA for the CDR3 is TGTGCCAGCAGCCCCCGCCGGACTGTTTCCTACGAGCAGTACTTC.

The rearrangement uses TRBV13 and TRBJ2-3, with TRBD2 identical over 9 bases. This CDR3 comprises 16 residues. V shed 2 bases and J 2 bases; nucleotides not matched to a gene: 5. The germline V gene has CDR1 PRHDT and CDR2 FYEKMQ (reference sequence). DNA of the CDR3: TGTGCCAGCAGCTTACGCGGGGGGGGGTTCACAGATACGCAGTATTTT. The encoded protein is CASSLRGGGFTDTQYF.

This clone was observed a few times. The chain has TRBV2 and TRBJ2-3; D might be TRBD2 (5 bases). CDR1 SNHLY and CDR2 FYNNEI come from the germline V gene. The CDR3 has 15 amino acids. V was trimmed by 7 bases and J by 0 bases, leaving 14 bases between them. The CDR3 DNA reads TGTGCCAGCACCGCCGGACTGTATAGCACAGATACGCAGTATTTT. Translation gives CASTAGLYSTDTQYF.

This chain connects TRBV10-3 to TRBJ2-5; perhaps TRBD2 as D (5 bases). Trimming removed 2 bases at V and 1 base at J, with 8 bases between. Germline assignment: CDR1 ENHRY and CDR2 SYGVKD. This CDR3 is 14 amino acids long. The CDR3 region has the DNA TGTGCCATCAGTGAGAGAGGGCCCCAAGAGACCCAGTACTTC. Amino acid sequence: CAISERGPQETQYF.

Only a few counts were recorded for this clone. This chain joins TRBV19 and TRBJ1-3; D is possibly TRBD1 (6 bases). This CDR3 has 15 amino acids. The germline V gene encodes CDR1 LNHDA and CDR2 SQIVND (reference sequence). V gave up 9 bases and J gave up 1 base, with 16 bases separating them. CDR3 in DNA: TGTGCCAGCCGCCCGGACAGAGCTTCTGGAAACACCATATATTTT. Amino acid sequence: CASRPDRASGNTIYF. The full variable domain, with the rest looked up from reference TRBV19 and TRBJ1-3, is DGGITQSPKYLFRKEGQNVTLSCEQNLNHDAMYWYRQDPGQGLRLIYYSQIVNDFQKGDIAEGYSVSREKKESFPLTVTSAQKNPTAFYLCASRPDRASGNTIYFGEGSWLTVV.

This sequence joins TRBV19 and TRBJ1-2, with TRBD1 as a possible D gene (5 bases). Germline lookup yields CDR1 LNHDA and CDR2 SQIVND (reference sequence). The length of the CDR3 is 16 residues. V was trimmed by 6 bases and J by 4 bases, leaving 21 bases between them. Here the CDR3 reads CASRGVGAGNFYGYTF. The CDR3 region has the DNA TGTGCCAGTAGAGGGGTTGGAGCAGGGAATTTCTATGGCTACACCTTC. The full variable domain, completed using reference TRBV19 and TRBJ1-2, is DGGITQSPKYLFRKEGQNVTLSCEQNLNHDAMYWYRQDPGQGLRLIYYSQIVNDFQKGDIAEGYSVSREKKESFPLTVTSAQKNPTAFYLCASRGVGAGNFYGYTFGSGTRLTVV.

This clone was detected only once. This chain connects TRBV29-1 to TRBJ2-7; tentative D call: TRBD1 (6 bases). V was clipped by 3 bases and J by 2 bases, with 11 bases between them. This CDR3 region has 13 residues. The V gene's germline CDR1 is SQVTM and CDR2 ANQGSEA. The DNA of the CDR3 is TGCAGCGTTGATACAGGGACCCCCTACGAGCAGTACTTC. The encoded protein is CSVDTGTPYEQYF.

This chain joins TRBV15 and TRBJ2-7; D unresolved. V shed 0 bases and J shed 2 bases, with 8 bases lying between them. The CDR3 loop spans 14 amino acids. Germline values: CDR1 LNHNV, CDR2 YYDKDF (reference sequence). The CDR3 reads CATSRDDSTYEQYF. The CDR3 DNA sequence: TGTGCCACCAGCAGAGATGACTCGACCTACGAGCAGTACTTC. Based on the CDR3 plus reference TRBV15 and TRBJ2-7, the full variable domain is DAMVIQNPRYQVTQFGKPVTLSCSQTLNHNVMYWYQQKSSQAPKLLFHYYDKDFNNEADTPDNFQSRRPNTSFCFLDIRSPGLGDTAMYLCATSRDDSTYEQYFGPGTRLTVT.

This clone appeared a single time. A junction end diverges from the germline sequence, so it may reflect a read error. V is TRBV7-3 and J is TRBJ2-2; a weak D match, TRBD2 (5 bases). Germline loops: CDR1 SGHTA, CDR2 FQGTGA. CDR3 size: 14 residues. CDR3 loop: CPHGNFVNTGELFF. The CDR3 DNA reads as TGCCCCCACGGGAATTTCGTGAACACCGGGGAGCTGTTTTTT.

The rearrangement joins TRBV6-4 to TRBJ2-1; TRBD1 is a possible D gene (6 bases). Trimming pared 6 bases from V and 1 base from J, leaving 13 bases between. The germline CDR1 and CDR2 sequences are MRHNA and SNTAGT. The CDR3 has 15 residues. As DNA, the CDR3 is TGTGCCAGCAGCGCAGGGGTTGGGTCCTACAATGAGCAGTTCTTC. Protein: CASSAGVGSYNEQFF.

The rearrangement joins TRBV12-5 to TRBJ2-5; TRBD2 agrees at 13 bases. CDR3 length: 15 residues. Losses at the gene ends were 9 bases for V and 2 bases for J; bases not matched to a gene: 6. Germline V CDR1 and CDR2: LGHNT, FRNRAP. The CDR3 spells CASGLAGDRQETQYF. CDR3 nucleotide sequence: TGTGCTAGCGGACTAGCGGGAGACCGACAAGAGACCCAGTACTTC.

V gene TRBV7-9 combines with J gene TRBJ1-2, with TRBD1 as a possible D gene (6 bases). The CDR3 spans 13 residues. Germline values: CDR1 SEHNR, CDR2 FQNEAQ (reference sequence). V was trimmed by 4 bases and J by 8 bases, leaving 14 bases between them. In DNA form, the CDR3 reads TGTGCCAGCAGCTACCCAGGGGCCGGCGGCTACACCTTC. This encodes CASSYPGAGGYTF.

The table lists this clone with a few counts. The chain joins TRBV7-9 to TRBJ1-2, with D possibly matching TRBD1 (6 bases). V lost 5 bases and J 4 bases, leaving 14 bases between the germline ends. The germline gives CDR1 SEHNR, CDR2 FQNEAQ (reference sequence). This CDR3 region has 14 residues. The CDR3 DNA sequence: TGTGCCAGCAGCCGGGACACATCCGGCTATGGCTACACCTTC. This codes for CASSRDTSGYGYTF. Full variable domain (outside the CDR3, taken from reference TRBV7-9 and TRBJ1-2): DTGVSQNPRHKITKRGQNVTFRCDPISEHNRLYWYRQTLGQGPEFLTYFQNEAQLEKSRLLSDRFSAERPKGSFSTLEIQRTEQGDSAMYLCASSRDTSGYGYTFGSGTRLTVV.

The chain is built from TRBV9 and TRBJ2-5; D is uncertain. The DNA end favors TRBJ2-7, so the J call may be wrong. The CDR3 runs to 13 residues. Germline lookup yields CDR1 SGDLS and CDR2 YYNGEE. For the CDR3, the DNA is TGTGCCAGCAGCCCAGGTTACATATACGAGCAGTACTTC. Translating gives CASSPGYIYEQYF.

This chain joins TRBV7-9 and TRBJ2-1; no firm D call. This CDR3 region has 11 residues. Germline V gene data show CDR1 as SEHNR and CDR2 as FQNEAQ (reference sequence). The V end was cut by 3 bases, the J end by 12 bases, with 9 bases between. The CDR3 DNA sequence: TGTGCCAGCAGCTTGGGCCTGGGGCAGTTCTTC. This translates into CASSLGLGQFF.

The V call is TRBV9, the J call TRBJ2-7, with 8 bases lining up with TRBD2. The germline gives CDR1 SGDLS, CDR2 YYNGEE. V lost 5 bases to trimming and J lost 0 bases; unmatched junction nucleotides: 4. There are 14 residues in the CDR3. CDR3 residues: CASSGGGSSYEQYF. The DNA for the CDR3 is TGTGCCAGCAGTGGCGGGGGGAGCTCCTACGAGCAGTACTTC.

This clone has more than one count but fewer than ten. The J gene is TRBJ2-7, the V gene TRBV7-8; 8 bases map to TRBD1. The trim removed 5 bases at V and 4 bases at J, leaving 10 bases unmatched. Germline V gives CDR1 SGHVS, CDR2 FQNEAQ. This CDR3 region has 15 residues. The CDR3 region has the DNA TGTGCCAGCAGCCATCTCGGGACAGGTGTTTACGAGCAGTACTTC. It translates to CASSHLGTGVYEQYF.

This clone was recorded a few times. The same CDR3 is also encoded by other DNA sequences in this sample. The chain's CDR3 is CASSAGTGEDYF. The CDR3 nucleotides read TGTGCCAGCAGCGCCGGGACAGGGGAGGACTACTTC. The J gene is TRBJ2-7, the V gene TRBV5-6, with 10 bases that match TRBD1. Germline trimming cut 4 bases from V and 13 bases from J; bases unmatched to any gene: 8. Germline V CDR1 and CDR2: SGHDT, YYEEEE. The CDR3 runs 12 residues.

The chain is built from TRBV2 and TRBJ2-2; 11 bases map to TRBD1. Germline loops: CDR1 SNHLY, CDR2 FYNNEI. The CDR3 length is 15 residues. The V segment lost 7 bases and the J segment 4 bases; nucleotides outside the gene matches: 5. The CDR3 is CASTGTGGITGELFF. CDR3 nucleotide sequence: TGTGCCAGCACAGGGACAGGGGGAATCACCGGGGAGCTGTTTTTT.